This TCR beta chain is from a study of neurological immune-mediated disorders. Whole-study results and caveats: CDR3 amino acid sequences of expanded clones were not shared across subjects, a result suggesting private repertoires in all groups.

This CDR3 has 14 amino acids. Germline-derived CDR1 and CDR2 are SGHRS and YFSETQ. V lost 4 bases, J lost 1 base, and 11 bases lay in between. It was from 2 million PBMCs stored at -80 C that the unsorted libraries were obtained. At least ten counts were recorded for this clonotype. Its antigen is not known. The cDNA came from 5'RACE, which used 10-nucleotide random UMIs. Sequencing runs each yielded over 200 million TCR-beta sequences from 15-18 subjects. TCRdb re-called the 5' RACE reads through MiXCR, storing one row per CDR3 protein. The top ten clones hold 6.5% of a sample with fewer than 60,000 distinct CDR3 sequences, around 3.5% of them seen once.

Sample: PBMCs. The V gene is TRBV5-1, the J gene TRBJ1-1; D is perhaps TRBD1 (6 bases). This sequence originates from a man in his sixties with multiple sclerosis. The CDR3 coding sequence is TGCGCCAGCAGCGCCGACAGGAGGAACACTGAAGCTTTCTTT. It yields the protein CASSADRRNTEAFF.